The next 24 T cell receptor beta chains were all read from a single sample in a study of radiotherapy plus CTLA-4 blockade in lung cancer. The repertoire was sequenced with immunoSEQ multiplex PCR; TCRdb's copy has only in-frame clones and lacks some. Here the sample spans 90,000 to 130,000 clones, approximately 80% being singletons. The source was peripheral blood, collected from a patient treated with radiotherapy plus ipilimumab. All receptors derive from a human donor with non-small cell lung cancer that progressed on radiotherapy plus ipilimumab. Some clones in this sample may be carry-over from other donors' samples.

The chain carries TRBV7-2 and TRBJ1-4; D unresolved. V was pared by 1 base and J by 8 bases, with 11 bases between. This CDR3 comprises 14 residues. The V gene's germline CDR1 is SGHTA and CDR2 FQGNSA. The CDR3 here is CASSLVSGSEKLFF. The CDR3, as DNA: TGTGCCAGCAGCTTAGTTTCAGGTTCAGAAAAACTGTTTTTT.

The rearrangement links TRBV11-3 to TRBJ2-7; TRBD2 is a possible D gene (6 bases). The CDR3 loop spans 15 amino acids. V was trimmed by 5 bases and J by 0 bases, leaving 14 bases between them. Germline CDR1 and CDR2: SGHNT and YENEEA. CDR3 nucleotides: TGTGCCAGCAGCCGCTCGGGGGTCGGCTCCTACGAGCAGTACTTC. Its translation: CASSRSGVGSYEQYF.

This chain's CDR3 is CASSPADRAFVGEKLFF. The CDR3 DNA is TGTGCCAGCTCACCGGCGGACCGGGCTTTCGTCGGTGAAAAACTGTTTTTT. The chain recombines TRBV18 with TRBJ1-4; D remains unclear. The germline gives CDR1 KGHSH, CDR2 LQKENI. The CDR3 is 17 amino acids. The V and J ends lost 3 bases and 7 bases respectively, with 21 bases between them.

The V and J genes are TRBV9 and TRBJ2-1, with D perhaps matching TRBD1 (5 bases). The CDR3 covers 15 residues. Trimming removed 4 bases at V and 0 bases at J, with 11 bases between. Germline V CDR1 and CDR2: SGDLS, YYNGEE. The CDR3 DNA reads TGTGCCAGCAGCCAGGGTGCCGACTCCTACAATGAGCAGTTCTTC. Translation gives CASSQGADSYNEQFF.

The J gene is TRBJ2-3, the V gene TRBV6-4; D remains ambiguous. The CDR3 is 13 amino acids. CDR1 MRHNA and CDR2 SNTAGT come from the germline V gene. The V and J ends lost 4 bases and 6 bases respectively, with 11 bases between them. In DNA form, the CDR3 reads TGTGCCAGCAGTGCCTCCCGGCAGGATACGCAGTATTTT. Encoded protein: CASSASRQDTQYF.

The CDR3 region has the DNA TGTGCCAGCTCACCCGACCGTATCGGGTATAATCAGCCCCAGCATTTT. It specifies CASSPDRIGYNQPQHF. The rearrangement uses TRBV18 and TRBJ1-5; D ambiguous. CDR1 is KGHSH, CDR2 LQKENI, per germline. V lost 3 bases and J lost 4, with 16 bases in between. This CDR3 has 16 residues.

The chain couples TRBV15 to TRBJ1-4, with D maybe TRBD1 (5 bases). The CDR3 runs to 14 residues. V was trimmed by 0 bases and J by 4 bases, leaving 6 bases between them. Germline V lookup: CDR1 LNHNV, CDR2 YYDKDF (reference sequence). CDR3 nucleotides: TGTGCCACCAGCAGAGATGGGGGTAATGAAAAACTGTTTTTT. This gives the protein CATSRDGGNEKLFF.

The J gene is TRBJ1-5, the V gene TRBV27, with D uncertain. The CDR3 is made up of 14 amino acids. Germline values: CDR1 MNHEY, CDR2 SMNVEV (reference sequence). The V end was cut by 3 bases, the J end by 4 bases, with 10 bases between. CDR3 nucleotide sequence: TGTGCCAGCAGTTTTGGTGCAGATAATCAGCCCCAGCATTTT. Translated, it gives CASSFGADNQPQHF.

This chain uses TRBV19 with TRBJ1-2; D call uncertain. This CDR3 contains 13 residues. Germline CDR1 is LNHDA and CDR2 is SQIVND (reference sequence). The V end lost 9 bases, the J end lost 6 bases, and 17 bases lay between the germline ends. The CDR3 DNA reads TGTGCCAGCACCAACCCACAAGGGAATGGCTACACCTTC. This sequence encodes CASTNPQGNGYTF.

The rearrangement joins TRBV18 to TRBJ2-1; D might be TRBD2 (7 bases). V was cut by 2 bases and J by 7 bases, with 15 bases left in between. The CDR3 covers 15 residues. CDR1 KGHSH and CDR2 LQKENI come from the germline V gene. CDR3 amino acids: CASSPAGAFENEQFF. CDR3 in DNA: TGTGCCAGCTCACCAGCGGGGGCCTTCGAAAATGAGCAGTTCTTC.

The rearrangement joins TRBV28 to TRBJ2-1; the D gene is possibly TRBD1 (5 bases). This CDR3 contains 16 residues. With 7 bases removed from V and 2 bases from J, the gap between germline ends came to 18 bases. CDR1 is MDHEN, CDR2 SYDVKM, per germline. The CDR3 here is CASTTVVGPPYNEQFF. The CDR3 coding sequence is TGTGCCAGCACTACAGTCGTGGGGCCCCCCTACAATGAGCAGTTCTTC. The full variable domain, completed using reference TRBV28 and TRBJ2-1, is DVKVTQSSRYLVKRTGEKVFLECVQDMDHENMFWYRQDPGLGLRLIYFSYDVKMKEKGDIPEGYSVSREKKERFSLILESASTNQTSMYLCASTTVVGPPYNEQFFGPGTRLTVL.

This clone appeared a few times. The V and J genes are TRBV15 and TRBJ1-3, with D uncertain. There are 15 residues in the CDR3. Germline CDR1 is LNHNV and CDR2 is YYDKDF (reference sequence). Trimming removed 0 bases from V and 0 bases from J, with 6 bases in between. CDR3 sequence: CATSRDPNSGNTIYF. As DNA, the CDR3 is TGTGCCACCAGCAGAGATCCGAACTCTGGAAACACCATATATTTT.

The J gene is TRBJ1-2, the V gene TRBV27, with TRBD1 identical over 9 bases. This CDR3 is built from 16 residues. The V segment lost 3 bases and the J segment 6 bases; nucleotides outside the gene matches: 11. CDR1 is MNHEY and CDR2 is SMNVEV in the germline V gene (reference sequence). The CDR3 DNA reads as TGTGCCAGCAGTTTGTCCGGGACAGGGTTAAGTGATGGCTACACCTTC. Translated, it gives CASSLSGTGLSDGYTF.

The chain employs TRBV6-5 and TRBJ2-7, with D possibly being TRBD1 (6 bases). CDR1 is MNHEY, CDR2 SVGAGI, per germline. With 6 bases removed from V and 2 bases from J, the gap between germline ends came to 14 bases. CDR3 size: 14 residues. CDR3 loop: CASSRQVGTYEQYF. The CDR3 DNA reads as TGTGCCAGCAGCCGACAGGTGGGTACCTACGAGCAGTACTTC.

This chain connects TRBV11-3 to TRBJ2-1, with 11 bases matching TRBD1. Germline V lookup: CDR1 SGHNT, CDR2 YENEEA. Losses at the gene ends were 5 bases for V and 8 bases for J; bases not matched to a gene: 5. The CDR3 totals 14 residues. In DNA form, the CDR3 reads TGTGCCAGCAGCACGGGACAGGGGGTCGATGAGCAGTTCTTC. Its translation is CASSTGQGVDEQFF.

The chain uses TRBV7-6 and TRBJ1-2; TRBD1 might be the D (6 bases). Trimming shortened V by 1 base and J by 0 bases, and 12 bases separated the two germline ends. The germline V gene encodes CDR1 SGHVS and CDR2 FNYEAQ. The CDR3 totals 16 residues. The CDR3 loop is CASSLGAGVANYGYTF. Written as DNA, the CDR3 is TGTGCCAGCAGCTTAGGGGCAGGGGTAGCTAACTATGGCTACACCTTC.

This clone came up once. The genes are TRBV9 and TRBJ2-5, with TRBD1 identical over 7 bases. This CDR3 comprises 15 residues. Germline V lookup: CDR1 SGDLS, CDR2 YYNGEE. The junction had 7 bases not matched to a gene; V was cut back by 1 base and J by 4 bases. CDR3 nucleotide sequence: TGTGCCAGCAGCGTAAGAAGTTCAGGGGGAGAGACCCAGTACTTC. Translated: CASSVRSSGGETQYF.

The gene calls are TRBV9 and TRBJ2-2, with D possibly TRBD2 on 6 matching bases. Trimming shortened V by 4 bases and J by 0 bases, and 13 bases separated the two germline ends. This CDR3 contains 16 residues. Looked up from germline, CDR1 is SGDLS and CDR2 is YYNGEE. CDR3 DNA sequence: TGTGCCAGCAGCCCCCGCGCGGGGACGAACACCGGGGAGCTGTTTTTT. Translation gives CASSPRAGTNTGELFF.

The chain recombines TRBV29-1 with TRBJ2-5; TRBD1 might be the D (6 bases). The CDR3 extends over 15 amino acids. The V and J ends lost 7 bases and 0 bases respectively, with 18 bases between them. The V gene's germline CDR1 is SQVTM and CDR2 ANQGSEA. CDR3 region: CSALRGPGNQETQYF. The CDR3 nucleotides are TGCAGCGCCCTCAGGGGTCCGGGGAACCAAGAGACCCAGTACTTC. Full variable domain (missing parts from reference TRBV29-1 and TRBJ2-5): SAVISQKPSRDICQRGTSLTIQCQVDSQVTMMFWYRQQPGQSLTLIATANQGSEATYESGFVIDKFPISRPNLTFSTLTVSNMSPEDSSIYLCSALRGPGNQETQYFGPGTRLLVL.

The V call is TRBV6-5, the J call TRBJ1-6, with no clear D. The V end lost 0 bases, the J end lost 7 bases, and 1 base lay between the germline ends. Germline values: CDR1 MNHEY, CDR2 SVGAGI. There are 12 residues in the CDR3. DNA of the CDR3: TGTGCCAGCAGTTACTCGAATTCACCCCTCCACTTT. Amino acid sequence: CASSYSNSPLHF.

The rearrangement links TRBV11-2 to TRBJ1-4; 11 positions agree with TRBD1. The CDR3 is made up of 16 amino acids. From germline, CDR1 is SGHAT and CDR2 FQNNGV. The ends lost 5 bases at V and 6 bases at J; junction bases unmatched: 8. The chain's CDR3 is CASSLRTGGMYEKLFF. The CDR3 DNA follows: TGTGCCAGCAGCCTCCGGACAGGGGGCATGTATGAAAAACTGTTTTTT.

V gene TRBV5-4 combines with J gene TRBJ1-5; perhaps TRBD1 as D (5 bases). This CDR3 region has 15 residues. V was pared by 0 bases and J by 7 bases, with 14 bases between. The V gene's germline CDR1 is SGHNT and CDR2 YYREEE (reference sequence). Written as DNA, the CDR3 is TGTGCCAGCAGCTTGGACCGAGGGGCGGGGCAGCCCCAGCATTTT. This translates into CASSLDRGAGQPQHF.

The rearrangement links TRBV27 to TRBJ1-4; D not certain. Germline V lookup: CDR1 MNHEY, CDR2 SMNVEV (reference sequence). V lost 3 bases, J lost 3 bases, and 5 bases lay in between. The CDR3 runs to 13 residues. CDR3 region: CASSFRPNEKLFF. The CDR3 DNA reads as TGTGCCAGCAGTTTCCGTCCTAATGAAAAACTGTTTTTT.

The chain has TRBV27 and TRBJ2-3; perhaps TRBD2 as D (6 bases). CDR1 is MNHEY, CDR2 SMNVEV, per germline (reference sequence). V lost 5 bases and J 2 bases, leaving 17 bases between the germline ends. This CDR3 contains 16 residues. CDR3: CASSPTAGRYTDTQYF. The CDR3 nucleotides are TGTGCCAGCAGTCCCACCGCGGGGCGCTACACAGATACGCAGTATTTT.